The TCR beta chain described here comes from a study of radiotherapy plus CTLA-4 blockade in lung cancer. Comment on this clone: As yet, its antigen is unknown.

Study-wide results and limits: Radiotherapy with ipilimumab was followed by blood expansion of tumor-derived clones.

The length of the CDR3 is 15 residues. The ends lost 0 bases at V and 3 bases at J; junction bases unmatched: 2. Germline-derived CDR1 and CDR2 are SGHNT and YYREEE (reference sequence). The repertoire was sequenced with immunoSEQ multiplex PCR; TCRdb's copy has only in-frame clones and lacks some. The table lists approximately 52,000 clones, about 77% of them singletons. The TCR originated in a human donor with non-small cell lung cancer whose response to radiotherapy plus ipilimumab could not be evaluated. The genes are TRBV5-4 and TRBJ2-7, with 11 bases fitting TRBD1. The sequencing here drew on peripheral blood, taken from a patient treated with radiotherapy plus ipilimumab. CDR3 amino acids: CASSLAGTGGYEQYF. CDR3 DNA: TGTGCCAGCAGCTTGGCCGGGACAGGGGGCTACGAGCAGTACTTC.